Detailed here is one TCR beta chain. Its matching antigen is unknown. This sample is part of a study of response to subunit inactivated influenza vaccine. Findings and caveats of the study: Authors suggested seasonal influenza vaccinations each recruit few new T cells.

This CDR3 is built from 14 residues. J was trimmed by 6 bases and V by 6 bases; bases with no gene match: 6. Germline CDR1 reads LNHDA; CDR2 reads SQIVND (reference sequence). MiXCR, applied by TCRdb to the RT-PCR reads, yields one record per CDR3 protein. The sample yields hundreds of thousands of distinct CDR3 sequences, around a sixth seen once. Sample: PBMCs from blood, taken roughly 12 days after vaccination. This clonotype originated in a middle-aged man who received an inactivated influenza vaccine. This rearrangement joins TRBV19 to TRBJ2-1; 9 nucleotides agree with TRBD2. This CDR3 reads CASSQREVVNEQFF. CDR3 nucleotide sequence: TGTGCCAGTAGCCAGCGGGAGGTAGTCAATGAGCAGTTCTTC.